The clone carrying this T cell receptor (beta chain) was picked up many times. What it binds is not known. TCRdb fed the reads into MiXCR, producing one record per CDR3 protein. The sample records hundreds of thousands of distinct CDR3 sequences, around 30% being singletons. These data are taken from a study of T cell repertoires in cytomegalovirus infection. In the study overall: Well-studied HLA-B-restricted CMV epitopes were used in the study alongside recently identified HLA-C-restricted ones. Through public TCR beta signatures, both CMV infection and matching HLA type were indicated. Study-level findings and limits: Dominating the ex vivo response were TCR beta clonotypes that were CMV-specific and HLA-C-restricted. People with CMV and the relevant HLA were identified by cumulative public TCR beta family frequency.

The V end was cut by 1 base, the J end by 1 base, with 13 bases between. The CDR3 has 16 residues. CDR1 SGHVS and CDR2 FQNEAQ come from the germline V gene. This chain connects TRBV7-8 to TRBJ2-5; D not certain. The specimen was cultured PBMCs, collected from culture after CMV antigen stimulation. This sequence originates from a human donor in good health (CMV status not recorded). Some clones in this sample may be carry-over from other donors' samples. This chain's CDR3 is CASSLGTAAGQETQYF. The CDR3, as DNA: TGTGCCAGCAGCTTAGGGACCGCAGCAGGCCAAGAGACCCAGTACTTC.